A single sample is the source of the 31 T cell receptor beta chains below, sequenced in a study of T-cell memory formation after mild COVID-19. Via MiXCR, TCRdb re-called the 5' RACE reads, giving one row per CDR3 protein. The sample carries a few hundred thousand distinct CDR3 sequences, roughly a fifth recorded once. The sequenced sample consisted of PBMCs or a T cell subset sorted from them (not recorded which). The receptors were sampled from a man younger than 35 who had mild COVID-19 (a few samples of this study predate the infection). Cell type and time point are not known.

The chain uses TRBV20-1 and TRBJ1-1; tentative D call: TRBD1 (6 bases). The CDR3 is 15 residues long. In germline, CDR1 is DFQATT, CDR2 SNEGSKA (reference sequence). V was clipped by 3 bases and J by 3 bases, with 17 bases between them. CDR3 sequence reads: CSASPWTAGYTEAFF. The CDR3 DNA follows: TGCAGTGCTAGTCCCTGGACAGCGGGGTACACTGAAGCTTTCTTT.

This clonotype was counted between two and nine times. This sequence joins TRBV4-2 and TRBJ1-6; TRBD1 agrees at 7 bases. This CDR3 contains 18 residues. Trimming took 2 bases from V and 6 from J; bases not matched to a gene: 13. Germline V CDR1 and CDR2: LGHNA, YNFKEQ. The CDR3 region is CASSQRSSAPGGNSPLHF. The DNA for the CDR3 is TGTGCCAGCAGCCAACGGTCTTCGGCGCCAGGGGGTAATTCACCCCTCCACTTT.

This chain links TRBV6-5 with TRBJ1-3, with D maybe TRBD1 (5 bases). V gave up 4 bases and J gave up 2 bases, with 21 bases separating them. Germline V gene sequence: CDR1 MNHEY, CDR2 SVGAGI. The CDR3 covers 18 residues. The CDR3 here is CASSFTSGGSVAGNTIYF. The CDR3 nucleotides are TGTGCCAGCAGTTTTACCTCGGGGGGTTCTGTCGCTGGAAACACCATATATTTT.

This clonotype was seen more than once but under ten times. This chain uses TRBV6-5 with TRBJ2-5, with D possibly TRBD1 on 5 matching bases. The germline CDR1 and CDR2 sequences are MNHEY and SVGAGI. The V and J ends lost 9 bases and 4 bases respectively, with 12 bases between them. CDR3 size: 12 residues. The CDR3 nucleotides read TGTGCCAGTAAGGGGCGAGGAGAGACCCAGTACTTC. This encodes CASKGRGETQYF.

This clonotype was picked up a small number of times. The chain is built from TRBV11-2 and TRBJ2-3; TRBD1 matches at 8 bases. CDR1 and CDR2 (germline): SGHAT, FQNNGV. V lost 6 bases, J lost 3 bases, and 11 bases stayed unmatched. The CDR3 covers 16 residues. CDR3 loop: CASRLLTRGRTDTQYF. The CDR3 DNA sequence: TGTGCCAGCAGACTTCTCACCAGGGGGCGGACAGATACGCAGTATTTT.

This clonotype was found a few times. The V call is TRBV6-5, the J call TRBJ2-7; 10 bases are shared with TRBD2. Germline-derived CDR1 and CDR2 are MNHEY and SVGAGI. CDR3 length equals 15 residues. V lost 3 bases and J lost 2; bases outside the gene matches: 4. The CDR3, as DNA: TGTGCCAGCAGTTATTCCCTAGCGGGGGCCTACGAGCAGTACTTC. This translates into CASSYSLAGAYEQYF.

The chain is built from TRBV6-6 and TRBJ2-7, with a tentative D call TRBD2 (6 bases). The length of the CDR3 is 14 residues. The ends were cut back, 4 bases at V and 3 bases at J, with 13 bases in the middle. Germline lookup yields CDR1 MNHNY and CDR2 SVGAGI (reference sequence). The CDR3, as DNA: TGTGCCAGCAGTTCCGGGAGATCCCTCTACGAGCAGTACTTC. This gives the protein CASSSGRSLYEQYF.

This chain links TRBV7-2 with TRBJ2-5; TRBD2 matches 8 bases. J was trimmed by 5 bases and V by 5 bases; bases with no gene match: 13. CDR3 length equals 16 residues. Germline V gene lookup returns CDR1 SGHTA and CDR2 FQGNSA. This CDR3 reads CASSTTSGGGRETQYF. The CDR3 DNA follows: TGTGCCAGCAGCACGACCTCCGGGGGGGGTAGGGAGACCCAGTACTTC.

The sample holds a few counts of this clonotype. The gene calls are TRBV20-1 and TRBJ2-1; D is possibly TRBD1 (6 bases). V was shortened by 0 bases and J by 9 bases, with 15 bases between the two germline ends. The CDR3 has 14 amino acids. Looked up from germline, CDR1 is DFQATT and CDR2 is SNEGSKA (reference sequence). The CDR3 loop reads CSARDEAGATEQFF. The CDR3 DNA is TGCAGTGCTAGAGATGAGGCAGGGGCTACTGAGCAGTTCTTC.

This clonotype turned up a few times. The chain joins TRBV2 to TRBJ2-1; no definite D call. CDR1 and CDR2 from the germline V gene are SNHLY and FYNNEI. CDR3 size: 16 residues. Deletions cut 4 bases from V and 0 bases from J, with 13 bases between. In DNA form, the CDR3 reads TGTGCCAGCAGTGGCCAGTTGAGACCCTCCTACAATGAGCAGTTCTTC. Protein product: CASSGQLRPSYNEQFF.

This clonotype was seen a handful of times. This sequence joins TRBV20-1 and TRBJ2-7, with 11 bases lining up with TRBD2. The germline V gene encodes CDR1 DFQATT and CDR2 SNEGSKA (reference sequence). V was clipped by 0 bases and J by 0 bases; unmatched bases: 4. The length of the CDR3 is 16 residues. The CDR3 DNA sequence: TGCAGTGCTAGAGATCGACTAGCGGGGCTCTCCTACGAGCAGTACTTC. Its translation is CSARDRLAGLSYEQYF.

In this sample, this clonotype turned up a few times. CDR3 sequence: CASSRGQKNYEQYV. The CDR3 region has the DNA TGTGCCAGCAGCCGCGGACAGAAAAACTACGAGCAGTACGTC. V is TRBV14 and J is TRBJ2-7, with D maybe TRBD1 (6 bases). CDR3 length: 14 residues. Looked up from germline, CDR1 is SGHDN and CDR2 is FVKESK. Trimming shortened V by 4 bases and J by 3 bases, and 13 bases separated the two germline ends.

This clonotype was observed a few times. J is TRBJ2-2 and V is TRBV2; weak D call: TRBD2 (5 bases). The CDR3 extends over 15 amino acids. Germline values: CDR1 SNHLY, CDR2 FYNNEI. Trimming removed 6 bases at V and 0 bases at J, with 11 bases between. CDR3 bases: TGTGCCAGCAGGAGGAGCGGAACGAACACCGGGGAGCTGTTTTTT. The encoded protein is CASRRSGTNTGELFF.

The CDR3 protein is CASSPDSPAEYF. In DNA form, the CDR3 reads TGTGCCAGCAGCCCTGACTCTCCGGCGGAGTATTTT. This sequence joins TRBV7-9 and TRBJ2-3; D unresolved. CDR1 and CDR2 from the germline V gene are SEHNR and FQNEAQ (reference sequence). The CDR3 runs to 12 residues. Trimming took 5 bases from V and 13 from J, leaving 16 bases between them. The complete variable domain, with remaining parts taken from reference TRBV7-9 and TRBJ2-3, reads DTGVSQNPRHKITKRGQNVTFRCDPISEHNRLYWYRQTLGQGPEFLTYFQNEAQLEKSRLLSDRFSAERPKGSFSTLEIQRTEQGDSAMYLCASSPDSPAEYFGPGTRLTVL.

This clonotype showed up just a few times. V usage is TRBV5-1 and J usage is TRBJ1-1, with 9 bases lining up with TRBD1. After removal of 0 bases from V and 8 bases from J, the junction contained 5 bases not matched to a gene. The CDR3 runs to 14 residues. Germline CDR1 and CDR2: SGHRS and YFSETQ. CDR3 residues: CASSLVAGTGEAFF. In DNA, the CDR3 is TGCGCCAGCAGCTTGGTAGCCGGGACAGGGGAAGCTTTCTTT.

This clonotype has just a few counts. The chain recombines TRBV4-3 with TRBJ2-7, with TRBD2 identical over 9 bases. The germline V gene encodes CDR1 LGHNA and CDR2 YSLEER. The junction had 10 bases not matched to a gene; V was cut back by 4 bases and J by 3 bases. The CDR3 sequence is 16 residues long. DNA of the CDR3: TGCGCCAGCAGCCGGGTTAGCGGGGGTATAAACTACGAGCAGTACTTC. Translation: CASSRVSGGINYEQYF.

This CDR3 is CATSDYRTAYGYTF. CDR3 bases: TGTGCCACCAGTGATTACCGGACAGCCTATGGCTACACCTTC. The V and J genes are TRBV24-1 and TRBJ1-2, with TRBD1 as a possible D gene (6 bases). Germline values: CDR1 KGHDR, CDR2 SFDVKD. The CDR3 spans 14 residues. The ends were cut back, 2 bases at V and 4 bases at J, with 10 bases in the middle.

This clonotype was observed a handful of times. DNA for the CDR3: TGTGCCAGCAGCTTGGGACAGCCCACAGATACGCAGTATTTT. Protein sequence: CASSLGQPTDTQYF. This chain links TRBV7-3 with TRBJ2-3, with 7 nucleotides matching TRBD1. Looked up from germline, CDR1 is SGHTA and CDR2 is FQGTGA. The CDR3 has 14 amino acids. After removal of 3 bases from V and 2 bases from J, the junction contained 2 bases not matched to a gene.

The chain links TRBV11-2 to TRBJ2-4, with 7 bases lining up with TRBD2. From germline, CDR1 is SGHAT and CDR2 FQNNGV. The ends lost 4 bases at V and 4 bases at J; junction bases unmatched: 10. CDR3 size: 16 residues. The CDR3 sequence is CASSSRPSGVKNIQYF. In nucleotides, the CDR3 is TGTGCCAGCAGCTCACGGCCGAGCGGGGTAAAAAACATTCAGTACTTC.

This clonotype was detected many times. This chain links TRBV6-5 with TRBJ2-7, with 11 bases matching TRBD2. Per germline, CDR1 MNHEY and CDR2 SVGAGI. V lost 8 bases and J lost 0; bases outside the gene matches: 12. The CDR3 is made up of 17 amino acids. CDR3: CASGWLAGGKSSYEQYF. Here the CDR3 DNA reads TGTGCCAGCGGGTGGCTAGCGGGGGGAAAAAGCTCCTACGAGCAGTACTTC.

The CDR3 nucleotides read TGCGCCAGCAAGGCGTATAGGGGACCGACCTCTGGGGCCAACGTCCTGACTTTC. Translating it yields CASKAYRGPTSGANVLTF. The rearrangement joins TRBV4-1 to TRBJ2-6; D may correspond to TRBD1 or TRBD2 (5 bases each). The V gene lost 7 bases and the J gene lost 0 bases, with 19 bases spanning the gap. There are 18 residues in the CDR3. CDR1 and CDR2 (germline): MGHRA, YSYEKL.

This clonotype was observed a few times. The chain carries TRBV20-1 and TRBJ1-2; tentative D call: TRBD1 (6 bases). CDR1 is DFQATT, CDR2 SNEGSKA, per germline (reference sequence). Trimming removed 5 bases at V and 4 bases at J, with 8 bases between. The CDR3 has 11 residues. The CDR3 sequence is CSAPQGYGYTF. The CDR3 coding sequence is TGCAGTGCTCCACAGGGCTATGGCTACACCTTC.

The chain couples TRBV6-2 or TRBV6-3 to TRBJ2-3; the D is unclear. CDR1 is MNHEY, CDR2 SVGEGT, per germline. CDR3 length equals 14 residues. The V and J ends lost 2 bases and 4 bases respectively, with 10 bases between them. CDR3 amino acids: CASSYRACADTQYF. The CDR3 nucleotides read TGTGCCAGCAGTTACAGGGCATGCGCAGATACGCAGTATTTT.

This chain connects TRBV2 to TRBJ1-5; 8 bases align to TRBD1. J lost 6 bases, V lost 1 base, and 5 bases had no gene match. The CDR3 is 15 residues long. In germline, CDR1 is SNHLY, CDR2 FYNNEI. The DNA for the CDR3 is TGTGCCAGCAGTGAAGGGGCAGGGGGCGCTCAGCCCCAGCATTTT. Its protein is CASSEGAGGAQPQHF. Drawing the rest from reference TRBV2 and TRBJ1-5, the complete variable domain is EPEVTQTPSHQVTQMGQEVILRCVPISNHLYFYWYRQILGQKVEFLVSFYNNEISEKSEIFDDQFSVERPDGSNFTLKIRSTKLEDSAMYFCASSEGAGGAQPQHFGDGTRLSIL.

This clonotype was seen more than once but under ten times. The V and J genes are TRBV5-1 and TRBJ1-1; D may be TRBD1 (6 bases). CDR1 and CDR2 from the germline V gene are SGHRS and YFSETQ. Trimming pared 0 bases from V and 1 base from J, leaving 10 bases between. The CDR3 length is 15 residues. CDR3 coding DNA: TGCGCCAGCAGCTTGGAGCCGACAGGGAACACTGAAGCTTTCTTT. Amino acid sequence: CASSLEPTGNTEAFF.

This clonotype has only a few counts. This chain joins TRBV28 and TRBJ1-5; D is unclear. The CDR3 has 15 amino acids. V lost 3 bases to trimming and J lost 0 bases, with 9 bases between them. Germline lookup yields CDR1 MDHEN and CDR2 SYDVKM. CDR3 protein: CASSFPPSSNQPQHF. The CDR3 region has the DNA TGTGCCAGCAGTTTTCCGCCCTCTAGCAATCAGCCCCAGCATTTT.

The rearrangement joins TRBV5-1 to TRBJ2-2; TRBD1 matches 9 bases. Looked up from germline, CDR1 is SGHRS and CDR2 is YFSETQ. V lost 4 bases and J lost 2; bases outside the gene matches: 3. This CDR3 comprises 15 residues. Here the CDR3 DNA reads TGCGCCAGCAGCACGGACAGGGGCAACACCGGGGAGCTGTTTTTT. Protein: CASSTDRGNTGELFF.

The chain is built from TRBV11-2 and TRBJ2-5, with 7 bases identical to TRBD2. In germline, CDR1 is SGHAT, CDR2 FQNNGV. CDR3 length equals 14 residues. The junction had 4 bases not matched to a gene; V was cut back by 0 bases and J by 6 bases. The CDR3 DNA follows: TGTGCCAGCAGCTTAGATTGGGGGACTAAGACCCAGTACTTC. It encodes CASSLDWGTKTQYF.

J is TRBJ1-2 and V is TRBV2; tentative D call: TRBD1 (5 bases). CDR1 SNHLY and CDR2 FYNNEI come from the germline V gene. The CDR3 runs 14 residues. Trimming took off 0 bases at V and 4 bases at J, with 9 bases between the two ends. The CDR3 DNA follows: TGTGCCAGCAGTGAAGCAGGGGCGGGCTATGGCTACACCTTC. It codes for CASSEAGAGYGYTF.

The chain uses TRBV7-9 and TRBJ1-5, with 7 bases identical to TRBD1. The CDR3 length is 15 residues. Germline CDR1 and CDR2: SEHNR and FQNEAQ (reference sequence). The V and J ends lost 3 bases and 9 bases, in that order; junction bases with no gene match: 11. The CDR3 DNA follows: TGTGCCAGCAGCTTCTCCGGGGACAGCCACCCGCCCCAGCATTTT. Translation: CASSFSGDSHPPQHF.

This chain uses TRBV7-9 with TRBJ1-1; D may be TRBD1 (5 bases). Germline V CDR1 and CDR2: SEHNR, FQNEAQ (reference sequence). V lost 1 base and J lost 3, with 9 bases in between. This CDR3 has 14 residues. The CDR3 DNA is TGTGCCAGCAGCTTAGTGGGGGGGGACACTGAAGCTTTCTTT. It specifies CASSLVGGDTEAFF.